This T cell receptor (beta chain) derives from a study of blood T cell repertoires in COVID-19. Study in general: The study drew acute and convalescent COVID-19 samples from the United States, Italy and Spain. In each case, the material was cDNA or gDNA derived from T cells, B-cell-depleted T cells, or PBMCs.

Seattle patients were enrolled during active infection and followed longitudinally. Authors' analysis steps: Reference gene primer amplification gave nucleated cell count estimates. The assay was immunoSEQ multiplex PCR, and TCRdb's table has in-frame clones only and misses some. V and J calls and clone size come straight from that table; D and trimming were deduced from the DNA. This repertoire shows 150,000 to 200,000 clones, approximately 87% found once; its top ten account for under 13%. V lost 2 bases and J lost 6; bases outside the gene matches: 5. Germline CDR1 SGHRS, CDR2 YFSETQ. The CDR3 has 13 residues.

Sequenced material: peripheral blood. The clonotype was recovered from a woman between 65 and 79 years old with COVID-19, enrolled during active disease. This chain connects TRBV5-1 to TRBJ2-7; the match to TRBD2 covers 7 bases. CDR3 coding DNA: TGCGCCAGCAGCTTAGGACTAGTAAGCGAGCAGTACTTC. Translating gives CASSLGLVSEQYF.